A selection of T cell receptor beta chains follows, all from one sample in a study of T cells in Graves' hyperthyroidism and ophthalmopathy. MiXCR, applied by TCRdb to the multiplex PCR reads, yields one record per CDR3 protein. The sample carries 350,000 to 450,000 distinct CDR3 sequences, 11% to 15% recorded once. The source material was blood. The source is a man aged 50 or older with Graves' ophthalmopathy. Both conserved end residues are part of each CDR3. Fields, in order: clone size, J gene, D gene, V gene, CDR3 DNA, CDR3 protein. A D gene is named only where the DNA matches it firmly. Clone size, where shown, is once, few, many, or a class for clones that have expanded.

few TRBJ2-1 NA TRBV24-1 TGTGCCACCAGTGAGTGGGGAGACAATGAGCAGTTCTTC CATSEWGDNEQFF
NA TRBJ2-2 TRBD1 TRBV5-1 TGCGCCAGCAGCCGATCGGCGGACAGGGGGAACACCGGGGAGCTGTTTTTT CASSRSADRGNTGELFF
many TRBJ1-1 NA TRBV30 TGTGCCTGGAAGCGGACACCGAACACTGAAGCTTTCTTT CAWKRTPNTEAFF
many TRBJ2-3 NA TRBV3-1 TGTGCCAGCAGCCAAGAGAATTCGGATACGCAGTATTTT CASSQENSDTQYF
few TRBJ2-3 TRBD2 TRBV6-1 TGTGCCAGCAGCTCCGGGACTAGCGGAATCTCCGGCACAGATACGCAGTATTTT CASSSGTSGISGTDTQYF
NA TRBJ2-7 TRBD1 TRBV19 TGTGCCAGTAGTCCGGACAGGAGCTACGAGCAGTACTTC CASSPDRSYEQYF
many TRBJ2-3 NA TRBV7-3 TGTGCCAGCAGCCTTCTAGCAGCTAGCACAGATACGCAGTATTTT CASSLLAASTDTQYF
few TRBJ2-7 NA TRBV2 TGTGCCAGCAGTGATTCGGCAAAGAGCTCCTACGAGCAGTACTTC CASSDSAKSSYEQYF
NA TRBJ2-2 TRBD2 TRBV11-2 TGTGCCAGCAGCCGAACTAGCGGATACACCGGGGAGCTGTTTTTT CASSRTSGYTGELFF
many TRBJ1-1 NA TRBV5-1 TGCGCCAGCAGCGTACAGCCGAACACTGAAGCTTTCTTT CASSVQPNTEAFF
few TRBJ1-5 TRBD1 TRBV6-1 TGTGCCAGCAAGACAGGGACGGGTCAGCCCCAGCATTTT CASKTGTGQPQHF
many TRBJ2-1 NA TRBV28 TGTGCCAGCAGTTTAGGGACCTACAATGAGCAGTTCTTC CASSLGTYNEQFF
NA TRBJ2-1 NA TRBV24-1 TGTGCCACCAGTGATCCCGGACCGGACTACAATGAGCAGTTCTTC CATSDPGPDYNEQFF
NA TRBJ1-1 NA TRBV25-1 TGTGCCAGCAGTGAATTTGGTGGCAGGGTGTCTTTCTTT CASSEFGGRVSFF
many TRBJ1-2 NA TRBV14 TGTGCCAGCAGCCGGACGAACTATGGCTACACCTTC CASSRTNYGYTF
NA TRBJ1-1 NA TRBV6-1 TGTGCCAGCAACCCGGGACAAAAGAACACTGAAGCTTTCTTT CASNPGQKNTEAFF
many TRBJ2-1 NA TRBV4-2 TGTGCCAGCAGCCAAGATCCCGGAGACAGGAGATACAATGAGCAGTTCTTC CASSQDPGDRRYNEQFF
few TRBJ2-5 TRBD2 TRBV11-3 TGTGCCAGCAGCTTCGGACTAGCGGGAGCAGGGGCAGAGACCCAGTACTTC CASSFGLAGAGAETQYF
many TRBJ2-2 NA TRBV7-9 TGTGCCAGCAGCTTAGTTGGCGGGGAGCTGTTTTTT CASSLVGGELFF
few TRBJ1-6 NA TRBV6-6 TGTGCCAGCAGTTACTCGAACAGTGATTCACCCCTCCACTTT CASSYSNSDSPLHF
many TRBJ2-7 NA TRBV5-1 TGCGCCAGCAGCTTGGACGGAAGCGCGGCACGGTACGAGCAGTACTTC CASSLDGSAARYEQYF
many TRBJ2-7 NA TRBV6-2/TRBV6-3 TGTGCCAGCAGTTACTCGGGCAGGGGCATTGGCGAGCAGTACTTC CASSYSGRGIGEQYF
NA TRBJ2-1 TRBD2 TRBV20-1 TGCAGTGCTAGAGGCCAGGGACTAGCGGGTACCTACAATGAGCAGTTCTTC CSARGQGLAGTYNEQFF
many TRBJ2-7 NA TRBV30 TGTGCCTGGAGAGCAGGGTTCTACGAGCAGTACTTC CAWRAGFYEQYF
NA TRBJ2-2 TRBD2 TRBV7-2 TGTGCCAGCAGGCTGACTAGCGGGAGGGCCGGGGAGCTGTTTTTT CASRLTSGRAGELFF
NA TRBJ2-7 NA TRBV11-2 TGTGCCAGCAAGATACAGGGTTGGTCCTACGAGCAGTACTTC CASKIQGWSYEQYF
many TRBJ2-1 TRBD1 TRBV25-1 TGTGCCAGCAGCTTAAGGGGGCGGAATGAGCAGTTCTTC CASSLRGRNEQFF
many TRBJ2-1 NA TRBV18 TGTGCCAGCTCACCAATTTCCGGAGTGAATTACAATGAGCAGTTCTTC CASSPISGVNYNEQFF
few TRBJ2-1 NA TRBV4-2 TGTGCCAGCACCGTGGGCCTAGCGCCCACATGGGAGCAGTTCTTC CASTVGLAPTWEQFF
NA TRBJ1-5 NA TRBV18 TGTGCCAGCTCACTGATGACAGGACCAAATAGCAATCAGCCCCAGCATTTT CASSLMTGPNSNQPQHF
many TRBJ2-1 NA TRBV29-1 TGCAGCGTTAGAGGTTCCTACAATGAGCAGTTCTTC CSVRGSYNEQFF
many TRBJ2-1 TRBD2 TRBV2 TGTGCCAGCAGTGAACTAGCGGGAGCTGGTGAGCAGTTCTTC CASSELAGAGEQFF
NA TRBJ1-4 NA TRBV28 TGTGCCAGCGCCGGGTTCCAGAAGGAAAAACTGTTTTTT CASAGFQKEKLFF
many TRBJ1-5 NA TRBV3-1 TGTGCCAGCAGCCAAGCAGCCGGGCGCGGCAATCAGCCCCAGCATTTT CASSQAAGRGNQPQHF
many TRBJ1-1 TRBD1 TRBV30 TGTGCCTGGAGCAAAGGGGACAGATTGAACACTGAAGCTTTCTTT CAWSKGDRLNTEAFF
many TRBJ2-7 TRBD2 TRBV5-1 TGCGCCAGCAGCTCCCCACGACTAGCGGGAGTCGAGCAGTACTTC CASSSPRLAGVEQYF
many TRBJ1-1 NA TRBV28 TGTGCCAGCAGTTACAGAGGGGTTACAGGTGACACTGAAGCTTTCTTT CASSYRGVTGDTEAFF
NA TRBJ1-5 NA TRBV20-1 TGCAGTGCTAGAGATCTGGCAGGCGGCGATCAGCCCCAGCATTTT CSARDLAGGDQPQHF
many TRBJ2-1 TRBD2 TRBV4-1 TGTGCCAGCAGCCAACCCACTAGCGGGAGGGCCAATGAGCAGTTCTTC CASSQPTSGRANEQFF
few TRBJ2-1 NA TRBV19 TGTGCCAGTAGTAACAGCTACAATGAGCAGTTCTTC CASSNSYNEQFF
few TRBJ2-1 NA TRBV6-2/TRBV6-3 TGTGCCAGCAGTTACTCGAGCGAGCGCCCGCCCTTTAATGAGCAGTTCTTC CASSYSSERPPFNEQFF
few TRBJ1-6 NA TRBV9 TGTGCCAGCAGCGAAACTGGGATTTATAATTCACCCCTCCACTTT CASSETGIYNSPLHF
many TRBJ2-2 NA TRBV7-3 TGTGCCAGCCGCCGGGACCTGCAAGGGGAGCTGTTTTTT CASRRDLQGELFF
NA TRBJ1-2 NA TRBV6-6 TGTGCCAGCAGTTACTCGAGTGGAGGGGATGGCTACACCTTC CASSYSSGGDGYTF
NA TRBJ2-2 TRBD2 TRBV6-1 TGTGCCAGCAGGCTCCTGGGGGGGGGGACCGGGGAGCTGTTTTTT CASRLLGGGTGELFF
NA TRBJ1-1 TRBD1 TRBV6-1 TGTGCCAGCAGCCCCCAGGGGGCAGTTTACACTGAAGCTTTCTTT CASSPQGAVYTEAFF
many TRBJ2-5 NA TRBV10-3 TGTGCCATCAGTGAACCGGGGGGGACAGGTGAACAAGAGACCCAGTACTTC CAISEPGGTGEQETQYF
few TRBJ2-7 TRBD1 TRBV20-1 TGCAGTGCTACAGGGACAGGGGGTCCATACGAGCAGTACTTC CSATGTGGPYEQYF
few TRBJ1-6 NA TRBV6-1 TGTGCCAGCAGATCGGGACGCAGTTATTCACCCCTCCACTTT CASRSGRSYSPLHF
many TRBJ2-1 TRBD1 TRBV5-1 TGCGCCAGCAGCTTGGGTGGGACAGGGTGGAATGAGCAGTTCTTC CASSLGGTGWNEQFF
NA TRBJ2-3 NA TRBV20-1 TGCAGTGCTAGAGCTCCTTCCCTAAGCACAGATACGCAGTATTTT CSARAPSLSTDTQYF
NA TRBJ2-6 TRBD1 TRBV3-1 TGTGCCAGCAACATACAGGGGGCCGATGGGGCCAACGTCCTGACTTTC CASNIQGADGANVLTF
few TRBJ1-3 NA TRBV24-1 TGTGCCACCAGTGTCCAGAGCTCTGGAAACACCATATATTTT CATSVQSSGNTIYF
many TRBJ2-5 NA TRBV15 TGTGCCACCAGCAGAGATTGGCGGGAAGAGACCCAGTACTTC CATSRDWREETQYF
many TRBJ2-7 NA TRBV11-3 TGTGCCAGCAGCACTCGGGGCTCCTACGAGCAGTACTTC CASSTRGSYEQYF
NA TRBJ1-2 TRBD1 TRBV20-1 TGCAGTGCGCCACCCGACAGGGTCTCTGATGGCTACACCTTC CSAPPDRVSDGYTF
many TRBJ2-1 NA TRBV6-1 TGTGCCAGCAGTGAAACCAGGGATCGCTCCAATGAGCAGTTCTTC CASSETRDRSNEQFF